This T cell receptor beta chain was identified in a study of T-cell memory formation after mild COVID-19 (dated by TCRdb to the early 2020s). Some background on the complete study: TCR sequence clusters from the two donors were found to be largely donor specific. T-cell clones expanding and contracting after mild COVID-19 in a couple of donors were tracked by longitudinal TCRalpha and TCRbeta repertoire sequencing. The cohort was made up of two young adult volunteers, one female and one male, who were previously healthy. Points the paper makes about the study in general: The second-wave clones that peaked on day 37 were not confirmed to be SARS-CoV-2 specific. Contracting CD4+ clones were found mainly in CM and EM memory subsets, while CD8+ clones were enriched in EMRA. The detection of some responding clones in pre-infection memory suggests that pre-existing cross-reactive memory T cells joined the SARS-CoV-2 response. Only a couple of mild cases were covered by the study, and larger cohorts that include severe cases with pre-infection samples were considered necessary. From day 15 to 85, contracting clones showed balanced CD4/CD8 phenotypes, whereas a second wave of clones that expanded from day 15 to 37 leaned towards CD4+.

Note on this clonotype: Its antigen is unknown. The record has no base qualities; no much larger clone is one base away.

PBMCs were isolated by Ficoll-Paque density gradient centrifugation. Sequencing took place on an Illumina NovaSeq 6000. Using 5'RACE with constant-segment primers, TCRalpha and TCRbeta cDNA libraries were constructed, with sample barcodes and unique molecular identifiers added in the process. Trizol reagent was used to extract RNA from every sample. The libraries were amplified in two PCR steps, and the second step added a second sample barcode and Illumina TruSeq adapters. Sequencing of the libraries was done on an Illumina NovaSeq, producing 2 x 150 bp paired-end reads. On the authors' methods: With migec v1.2.7, reads were demultiplexed and then collapsed into UMI-guided consensus sequences. Using mixcr v2.1.11, the UMI consensuses were aligned to TRA and TRB V and J templates and assembled into clonotypes. Expanded or contracted clonotypes were those called significant by both edgeR and NoisET, with noise models trained on biological replicates. For edgeR calls, the thresholds were a false discovery rate-adjusted p below 0.01 and a log2 fold-change of 1. As an exploratory analysis of dynamics, max-normalized trajectories of the 1000 most abundant clonotypes were examined by PCA with hierarchical clustering. The CD4 or CD8 phenotype of responding clones was assigned using the separately sequenced CD4+ and CD8+ repertoires. The raw public reads went through TCRdb reprocessing: fastp at Q25, MiXCR clone calling, in-frame beta chains kept. Rows are unified per CDR3 protein, each entry keeping the most common DNA and genes. V and J calls and clone size were set by TCRdb, not the authors. The sample data list about 190,000 distinct CDR3 sequences, and around 30% of these were observed just once. Of the sample, 10% to 12% is held by the ten largest clones.

As encoded in the germline V gene, CDR1 is SGHTA while CDR2 is FQGNSA. The junction shows trimming of 3 bases on V and 4 bases on J, and the gene matches do not reach 12 bases of it. The CDR3 covers 17 residues, taking in both the cysteine and the phenylalanine. Of the read, only the CDR3 DNA is kept; its 51 bases are in frame from base 1. The receptor's source is an adult woman who had mild COVID-19 (a few samples of this study predate the infection). The sample titles of this study are shuffled in the database, so cell type and time point are left out; the donor was told from shared clones. What was sequenced was PBMCs or a T cell subset sorted from them (not recorded which). The chain is encoded by TRBV7-2 joined to TRBJ2-3; TRBD1 matches 8 bases in the middle. The CDR3 is CASSFPQGAVRADTQYF. The nucleotide sequence reads TGTGCCAGCAGCTTCCCCCAGGGGGCGGTGAGGGCAGATACGCAGTATTTT.